The clone carrying this T cell receptor beta chain is a singleton in its sample. The antigen is undetermined. The PCR made use of 60 Vbeta and 13 Jbeta primers. The table came from immunoSEQ multiplex PCR; TCRdb's copy has only in-frame clones and leaves some out. Among 90,000 to 150,000 clones listed, nearly 80% were seen once. The V gene lost 1 base and the J gene lost 2 bases, with 5 bases spanning the gap. The germline V gene encodes CDR1 LGHNA and CDR2 YSLEER. CDR3 length equals 13 residues. This sample stems from a study of cytomegalovirus exposure and HLA in healthy donors. General observations from the study: The authors judged a highly shared variant cluster likely a sequencing artifact. As was reported, the HLA-A and HLA-B alleles of most subjects were accurately predicted from TCR beta sequences. Common viral pathogens (according to a later analysis) appeared linked to several of the most significant clusters.

The rearrangement links TRBV4-3 to TRBJ1-1, with unresolved D. The clonotype was recovered from a woman in her twenties or thirties in good health and CMV-seropositive. Specimen: PBMCs. CDR3 sequence reads: CASSQARNTEAFF. CDR3 DNA sequence: TGCGCCAGCAGCCAAGCCAGAAACACTGAAGCTTTCTTT.